Shown below are 22 T cell receptor beta chains from a single sample sequenced in a study of cytomegalovirus exposure and HLA in healthy donors. 60 Vbeta and 13 Jbeta primers were used in PCR. Here immunoSEQ multiplex PCR was the method, and the copy in TCRdb shows in-frame clones only, minus some. The table has some 110,000 clones, 81% seen once; the top ten hold around 4%. The specimen sequenced was PBMCs. Every receptor here comes from a woman aged 25 to 39 in good health and CMV-seronegative.

This chain joins TRBV5-1 and TRBJ1-2, with 7 bases matching TRBD1. CDR1 SGHRS and CDR2 YFSETQ come from the germline V gene. J gave up 6 bases and V 10 bases, and 9 bases lay outside the gene matches. The CDR3 spans 12 residues. CDR3 sequence reads: CAEDNRGNGYTF. The CDR3 DNA reads TGCGCCGAAGACAACAGGGGTAATGGCTACACCTTC.

The chain recombines TRBV28 with TRBJ2-3; 9 bases match TRBD2. After removal of 4 bases from V and 1 base from J, the junction contained 3 bases not matched to a gene. Germline-derived CDR1 and CDR2 are MDHEN and SYDVKM. The CDR3 is 15 amino acids. The CDR3 DNA sequence: TGTGCCAGCAGTTCAGAGCGGGAGGGCACAGATACGCAGTATTTT. It encodes CASSSEREGTDTQYF.

This chain links TRBV4-2 with TRBJ2-3, with 11 bases that match TRBD2. CDR1 is LGHNA, CDR2 YNFKEQ, per germline. Germline trimming cut 0 bases from V and 11 bases from J; bases unmatched to any gene: 22. CDR3 length: 20 amino acids. The CDR3 protein is CASSQEAGLAELVEQFEQYF. In nucleotides, the CDR3 is TGTGCCAGCAGCCAAGAGGCGGGACTAGCGGAGTTGGTCGAGCAGTTTGAGCAGTATTTT.

Points on this clone: A junction end diverges from the germline sequence, so it may reflect a read error. The genes are TRBV18 and TRBJ2-5, with TRBD2 matching over 11 bases. This CDR3 spans 17 amino acids. Looked up from germline, CDR1 is KGHSH and CDR2 is LQKENI. CDR3 nucleotide sequence: TGTGCCAGCTCACCTTTCGTACTAGCGGGGGCCCAAGAGACCCAGCACTTC. Residues: CASSPFVLAGAQETQHF.

This chain uses TRBV9 with TRBJ2-7; the D is unclear. Germline V gene lookup returns CDR1 SGDLS and CDR2 YYNGEE. Trimming removed 4 bases from V and 3 bases from J, with 8 bases in between. This CDR3 contains 12 residues. CDR3 DNA: TGTGCCAGCAGCCCCCGAGGCTACGAGCAGTACTTC. Amino acid sequence: CASSPRGYEQYF.

This clone appeared a single time. This chain connects TRBV10-2 to TRBJ2-7; 9 bases agree with TRBD1. V shed 9 bases and J 6 bases; nucleotides not matched to a gene: 12. The CDR3 consists of 14 residues. Germline V CDR1 and CDR2: WSHSY, SAAADI. CDR3 in amino acids: CASSGTGTFGEQYF. CDR3 coding DNA: TGCGCCAGTTCCGGGACAGGGACCTTTGGCGAGCAGTACTTC.

V and J are TRBV28 and TRBJ1-1; tentatively, D is TRBD1 (6 bases). Germline CDR1 is MDHEN and CDR2 is SYDVKM. V was trimmed by 11 bases and J by 4 bases, leaving 14 bases between them. CDR3 size: 12 residues. The CDR3 sequence: CALTGGRTEAFF. The CDR3 DNA reads TGTGCCCTTACGGGGGGGCGCACTGAAGCTTTCTTT.

V usage is TRBV30 and J usage is TRBJ1-4; a possible D gene is TRBD1 (5 bases). Looked up from germline, CDR1 is GTSNPN and CDR2 is SVGIG (reference sequence). V lost 0 bases and J lost 10, with 24 bases in between. The CDR3 has 17 residues. The CDR3 DNA reads as TGTGCCTGGAGTGTCCTACAAACGACAGCCACTTGGGGAAAACTGTTTTTT. Translating it yields CAWSVLQTTATWGKLFF.

The V gene is TRBV6-1, the J gene TRBJ2-2, with TRBD1 matching over 7 bases. With V trimmed by 4 bases and J by 0 bases, 11 bases remained unmatched. The CDR3 length is 18 residues. Germline V CDR1 and CDR2: MNHNS, SASEGT. CDR3: CASSVRQRGTANTGELFF. The CDR3 bases are TGTGCCAGCAGTGTTCGGCAAAGGGGGACAGCGAACACCGGGGAGCTGTTTTTT.

This clone was counted once. V usage is TRBV6-1 and J usage is TRBJ2-1; the D gene is possibly TRBD2 (6 bases). Between the trimmed V and J ends, which lost 6 bases and 9 bases, there was a span of 21 bases. The CDR3 is 15 amino acids. Germline assignment: CDR1 MNHNS and CDR2 SASEGT. CDR3 region: CASSGGASRLSEQFF. The CDR3 DNA follows: TGTGCCAGCAGCGGGGGAGCCTCTAGATTATCTGAGCAGTTCTTC.

There are a few counts of this clone. The V call is TRBV5-6, the J call TRBJ1-2; tentatively, D is TRBD1 (6 bases). This CDR3 region has 12 residues. The V gene's germline CDR1 is SGHDT and CDR2 YYEEEE. V dropped 6 bases and J dropped 7 bases, with 13 bases sitting between them. This chain's CDR3 is CASNRVAGGYTF. CDR3 DNA sequence: TGTGCCAGCAACAGGGTCGCCGGTGGCTACACCTTC.

V and J are TRBV28 and TRBJ1-2, with D hard to call. Germline V gives CDR1 MDHEN, CDR2 SYDVKM. The germline V and J ends were trimmed by 6 bases and 3 bases, with 8 bases remaining between them. CDR3 length: 12 residues. CDR3 amino acids: CASRLLDYGYTF. The CDR3 nucleotides are TGTGCCAGCAGGCTACTCGACTATGGCTACACCTTC.

Here the CDR3 reads CASSLLPAGETQYF. The CDR3 region has the DNA TGTGCCAGCAGCTTACTACCAGCGGGAGAGACCCAGTACTTC. The chain carries TRBV5-6 and TRBJ2-5, with a possible D match to TRBD2 (6 bases). Trimming stripped 2 bases from V and 4 bases from J, with 12 bases between. There are 14 residues in the CDR3. Looked up from germline, CDR1 is SGHDT and CDR2 is YYEEEE.

The chain recombines TRBV5-4 with TRBJ2-1, with 10 bases that match TRBD2. V dropped 3 bases and J dropped 0; count of bases not matched to a gene: 0. The CDR3 spans 15 residues. Germline loops: CDR1 SGHNT, CDR2 YYREEE (reference sequence). The CDR3 DNA follows: TGTGCCAGCAGCTCTAGCGGGAGCTCCTACAATGAGCAGTTCTTC. Protein sequence: CASSSSGSSYNEQFF.

This rearrangement joins TRBV28 to TRBJ2-7; tentative D call: TRBD1 (6 bases). Germline CDR1 and CDR2: MDHEN and SYDVKM. The CDR3 is 15 residues long. The germline V and J ends were trimmed by 7 bases and 0 bases, with 16 bases remaining between them. Written as DNA, the CDR3 is TGTGCCAGCAATCCCCGGGGACACCTCTCCTACGAGCAGTACTTC. This encodes CASNPRGHLSYEQYF.

The CDR3 DNA sequence: TGTGCCAGCACCTTAGCGGGAGAACCGTTAACTAGCACAGATACGCAGTATTTT. Translated: CASTLAGEPLTSTDTQYF. V is TRBV28 and J is TRBJ2-3, with 9 bases matching TRBD2. Trimming took 7 bases from V and 0 from J; bases not matched to a gene: 14. There are 18 residues in the CDR3. CDR1 is MDHEN and CDR2 is SYDVKM in the germline V gene. Full variable domain (outside the CDR3, taken from reference TRBV28 and TRBJ2-3): DVKVTQSSRYLVKRTGEKVFLECVQDMDHENMFWYRQDPGLGLRLIYFSYDVKMKEKGDIPEGYSVSREKKERFSLILESASTNQTSMYLCASTLAGEPLTSTDTQYFGPGTRLTVL.

The chain joins TRBV2 to TRBJ2-3; D is perhaps TRBD2 (6 bases). The germline gives CDR1 SNHLY, CDR2 FYNNEI. This CDR3 spans 13 amino acids. The V end was cut by 6 bases, the J end by 1 base, with 8 bases between. The CDR3 coding sequence is TGTGCCAGCAGGGGGACTGGCACAGATACGCAGTATTTT. Its translation: CASRGTGTDTQYF.

The rearrangement links TRBV7-6 to TRBJ2-5; D is uncertain. V lost 3 bases and J 4 bases, leaving 9 bases between the germline ends. Germline CDR1 is SGHVS and CDR2 is FNYEAQ. This CDR3 has 13 residues. CDR3 sequence reads: CASSFRLVETQYF. DNA of the CDR3: TGTGCCAGCAGCTTCCGTCTTGTAGAGACCCAGTACTTC.

The rearrangement joins TRBV10-1 to TRBJ2-7; 12 bases fit TRBD2. Germline V gives CDR1 WNHNN, CDR2 SYGVQD (reference sequence). The CDR3 loop spans 16 amino acids. J lost 2 bases, V lost 6 bases, and 8 bases had no gene match. In DNA form, the CDR3 reads TGCGCCAGCAGCGACGGGACTAGCGGGCCAACCTACGAGCAGTACTTC. Its protein is CASSDGTSGPTYEQYF.

The chain recombines TRBV28 with TRBJ1-4, with D unclear. CDR1 and CDR2 (germline): MDHEN, SYDVKM. V shed 6 bases and J shed 7 bases, with 12 bases lying between them. The CDR3 runs 13 residues. The DNA for the CDR3 is TGTGCCAGCAGGCCAATTACCGGTGAAAAACTGTTTTTT. Translated: CASRPITGEKLFF.

V and J are TRBV18 and TRBJ2-5; 7 nucleotides align to TRBD1. The trim removed 4 bases at V and 5 bases at J, leaving 10 bases unmatched. The CDR3 has 15 residues. Germline values: CDR1 KGHSH, CDR2 LQKENI. Here the CDR3 reads CASSHFRGGRETQYF. DNA of the CDR3: TGTGCCAGCTCACATTTCCGAGGGGGCCGGGAGACCCAGTACTTC.

The chain recombines TRBV5-1 with TRBJ1-1; maybe TRBD1 (5 bases). Trimming shortened V by 4 bases and J by 1 base, and 11 bases separated the two germline ends. The length of the CDR3 is 14 residues. The germline CDR1 and CDR2 sequences are SGHRS and YFSETQ. CDR3 sequence: CASSPGLRNTEAFF. As DNA, the CDR3 is TGCGCCAGCAGCCCGGGACTCCGGAACACTGAAGCTTTCTTT.